The entry below describes one T cell receptor (beta chain). Its specificity is not known. The data stem from a study of EBV T-cell therapy then PD-1 blockade in nasopharyngeal carcinoma. Specified treatment: AdE1-LMPpoly-expanded autologous EBV-specific T-cell therapy followed by anti-PD-1 nivolumab. TCRdb keeps only in-frame clones here, not all; method: immunoSEQ multiplex PCR. The sample holds around 23,000 clones, under 90% seen once. The receptor comes from a man between 35 and 55 years old with nasopharyngeal carcinoma. Sample: CD8+ T cells from blood, taken at approximately day 64 from a patient whose treatment included autologous EBV-specific T cells and nivolumab.

The CDR3: CASSLDAGGFGNTIYF. In nucleotides, the CDR3 is TGTGCCAGCAGCTTAGATGCAGGGGGCTTTGGAAACACCATATATTTT. The V gene is TRBV7-2, the J gene TRBJ1-3, with 8 bases aligning to TRBD1. CDR1 is SGHTA, CDR2 FQGNSA, per germline. The CDR3 covers 16 residues. The junction had 5 bases not matched to a gene; V was cut back by 1 base and J by 3 bases. Full variable domain (remainder filled in from reference TRBV7-2 and TRBJ1-3): GAGVSQSPSNKVTEKGKDVELRCDPISGHTALYWYRQSLGQGLEFLIYFQGNSAPDKSGLPSDRFSAERTGGSVSTLTIQRTQQEDSAVYLCASSLDAGGFGNTIYFGEGSWLTVV.